This entry concerns a single T cell receptor (beta chain). CDR3 size: 12 residues. The germline gives CDR1 LGHDT, CDR2 YNNKEL (reference sequence). The V gene end was trimmed by 8 bases and the J gene end by 4 bases; junction bases not matched to a gene: 4. Clones were read by immunoSEQ multiplex PCR, and TCRdb kept only the in-frame ones, dropping some. Here the sample spans 200,000 or so clones, around four fifths being singletons. The entry originates in a study of blood T cell repertoires in COVID-19. As for the study in general: Sources were T cells, B-cell-depleted T cells, or PBMCs; the material itself was cDNA or gDNA.

V is TRBV3-1 (or the pseudogene TRBV3-2) and J is TRBJ2-7; 8 bases match TRBD1. The clonotype was recovered from a human donor with acute or convalescent COVID-19. The donor label of this sample is uncertain. Sequencing input: peripheral blood. The CDR3: CASGQGWYEQYF. Written as DNA, the CDR3 is TGTGCCAGCGGACAGGGATGGTACGAGCAGTACTTC.